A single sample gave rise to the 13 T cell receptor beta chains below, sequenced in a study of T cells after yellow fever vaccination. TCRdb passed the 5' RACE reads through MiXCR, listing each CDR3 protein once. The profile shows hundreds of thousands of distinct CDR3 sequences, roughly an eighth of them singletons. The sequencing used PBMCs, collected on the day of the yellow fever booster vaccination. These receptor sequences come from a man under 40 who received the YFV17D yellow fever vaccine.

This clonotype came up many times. The CDR3 DNA reads TGTGCCATCAGTGAGTCCGCAGGGATGGATGGCTACACCTTC. This gives the protein CAISESAGMDGYTF. This chain joins TRBV10-3 and TRBJ1-2; possibly TRBD1 for D (5 bases). Trimming stripped 0 bases from V and 6 bases from J, with 11 bases between. This CDR3 comprises 14 residues. Germline lookup yields CDR1 ENHRY and CDR2 SYGVKD.

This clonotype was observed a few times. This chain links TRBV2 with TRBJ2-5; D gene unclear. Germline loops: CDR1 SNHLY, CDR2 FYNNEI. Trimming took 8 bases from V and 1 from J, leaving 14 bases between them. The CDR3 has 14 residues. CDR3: CASLPEATQETQYF. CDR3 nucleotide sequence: TGTGCCAGCTTGCCAGAAGCGACCCAAGAGACCCAGTACTTC.

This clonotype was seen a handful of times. CDR3 sequence (DNA): TGTGCCAGCAGCAACCCCTGGGGACTAGGGAGCACCGGGGAGCTGTTTTTT. Protein sequence: CASSNPWGLGSTGELFF. The rearrangement joins TRBV11-3 to TRBJ2-2; 8 bases align to TRBD2. The germline CDR1 and CDR2 sequences are SGHNT and YENEEA. V trimming: 5 bases; J trimming: 4 bases; junction bases outside the gene matches: 12. This CDR3 has 17 residues.

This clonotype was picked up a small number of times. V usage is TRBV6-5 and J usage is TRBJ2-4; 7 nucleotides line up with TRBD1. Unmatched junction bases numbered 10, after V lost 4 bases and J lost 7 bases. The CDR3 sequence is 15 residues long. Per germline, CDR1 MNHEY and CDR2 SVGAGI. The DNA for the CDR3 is TGTGCCAGCAGTTGGGACAGACCTCTAGAGAACATTCAGTACTTC. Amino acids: CASSWDRPLENIQYF.

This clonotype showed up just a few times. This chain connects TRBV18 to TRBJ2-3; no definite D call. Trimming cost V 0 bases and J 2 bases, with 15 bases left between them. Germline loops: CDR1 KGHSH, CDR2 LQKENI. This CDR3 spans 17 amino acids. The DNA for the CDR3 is TGTGCCAGCTCACCACCGGGTGCTCGCGCTAACACAGATACGCAGTATTTT. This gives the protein CASSPPGARANTDTQYF. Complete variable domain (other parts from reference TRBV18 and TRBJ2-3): NAGVMQNPRHLVRRRGQEARLRCSPMKGHSHVYWYRQLPEEGLKFMVYLQKENIIDESGMPKERFSAEFPKEGPSILRIQQVVRGDSAAYFCASSPPGARANTDTQYFGPGTRLTVL.

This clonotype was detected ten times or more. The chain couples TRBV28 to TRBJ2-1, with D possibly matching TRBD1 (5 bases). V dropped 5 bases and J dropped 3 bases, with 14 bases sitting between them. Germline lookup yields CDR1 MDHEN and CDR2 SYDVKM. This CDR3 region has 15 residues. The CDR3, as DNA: TGTGCCAGCAGTATGGGGCTAGTCGGCTACAATGAGCAGTTCTTC. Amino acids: CASSMGLVGYNEQFF. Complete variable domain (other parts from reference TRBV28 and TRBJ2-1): DVKVTQSSRYLVKRTGEKVFLECVQDMDHENMFWYRQDPGLGLRLIYFSYDVKMKEKGDIPEGYSVSREKKERFSLILESASTNQTSMYLCASSMGLVGYNEQFFGPGTRLTVL.

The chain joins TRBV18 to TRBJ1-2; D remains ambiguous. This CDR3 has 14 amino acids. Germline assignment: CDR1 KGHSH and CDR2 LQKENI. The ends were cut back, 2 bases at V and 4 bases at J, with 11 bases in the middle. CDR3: CASSPGPSPYGYTF. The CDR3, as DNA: TGTGCCAGCTCACCAGGTCCGAGTCCCTATGGCTACACCTTC.

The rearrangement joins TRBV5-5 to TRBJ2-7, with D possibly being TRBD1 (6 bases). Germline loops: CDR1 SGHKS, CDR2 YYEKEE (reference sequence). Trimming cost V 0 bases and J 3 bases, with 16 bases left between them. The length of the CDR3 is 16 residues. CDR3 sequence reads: CASSLARAGAYYEQYF. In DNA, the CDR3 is TGTGCCAGCAGCTTGGCCAGGGCAGGGGCCTACTACGAGCAGTACTTC.

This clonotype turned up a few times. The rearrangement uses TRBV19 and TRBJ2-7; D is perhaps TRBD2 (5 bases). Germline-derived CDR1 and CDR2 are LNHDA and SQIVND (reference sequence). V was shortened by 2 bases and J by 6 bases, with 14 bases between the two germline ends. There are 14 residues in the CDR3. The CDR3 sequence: CASSISGSPGEQYF. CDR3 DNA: TGTGCCAGTAGTATAAGTGGGAGCCCGGGCGAGCAGTACTTC. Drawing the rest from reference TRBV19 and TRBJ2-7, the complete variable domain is DGGITQSPKYLFRKEGQNVTLSCEQNLNHDAMYWYRQDPGQGLRLIYYSQIVNDFQKGDIAEGYSVSREKKESFPLTVTSAQKNPTAFYLCASSISGSPGEQYFGPGTRLTVT.

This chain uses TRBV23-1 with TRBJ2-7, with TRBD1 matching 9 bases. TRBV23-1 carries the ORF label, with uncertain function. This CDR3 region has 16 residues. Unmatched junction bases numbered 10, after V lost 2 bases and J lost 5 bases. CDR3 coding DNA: TGCGCCAGCAGTCAAAAACCCGGGACAGGGCGACACGAGCAGTACTTC. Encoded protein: CASSQKPGTGRHEQYF.

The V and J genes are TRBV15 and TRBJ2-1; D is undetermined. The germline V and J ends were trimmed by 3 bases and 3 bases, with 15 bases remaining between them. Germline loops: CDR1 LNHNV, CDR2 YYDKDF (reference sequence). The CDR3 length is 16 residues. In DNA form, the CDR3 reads TGTGCCACCAGCAGGCAGAGAGAGACTCTCTACAATGAGCAGTTCTTC. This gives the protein CATSRQRETLYNEQFF. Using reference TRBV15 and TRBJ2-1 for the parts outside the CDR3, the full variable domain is DAMVIQNPRYQVTQFGKPVTLSCSQTLNHNVMYWYQQKSSQAPKLLFHYYDKDFNNEADTPDNFQSRRPNTSFCFLDIRSPGLGDTAMYLCATSRQRETLYNEQFFGPGTRLTVL.

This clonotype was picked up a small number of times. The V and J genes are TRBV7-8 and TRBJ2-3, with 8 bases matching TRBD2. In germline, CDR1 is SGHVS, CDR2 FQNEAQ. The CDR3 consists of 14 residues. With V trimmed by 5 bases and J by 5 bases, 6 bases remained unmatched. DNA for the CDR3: TGTGCCAGCAGCCCCCGGGAGGGATTAGATACGCAGTATTTT. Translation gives CASSPREGLDTQYF.

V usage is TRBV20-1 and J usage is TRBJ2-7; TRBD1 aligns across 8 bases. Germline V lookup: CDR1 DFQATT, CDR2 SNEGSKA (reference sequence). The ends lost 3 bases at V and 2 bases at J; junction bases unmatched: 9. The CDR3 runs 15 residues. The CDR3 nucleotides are TGCAGTGCTAGCCCCCCGACAGGGGAAACCTACGAGCAGTACTTC. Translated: CSASPPTGETYEQYF.